This TCR beta chain was sequenced for a study of blood T cells in healthy people across ages. This clonotype was recorded a few times. A junction end diverges from the germline sequence, so it may reflect a read error. CDR1 is MNHNY and CDR2 is SVGAGI in the germline V gene (reference sequence). This CDR3 spans 14 amino acids. A second about 7 to 12 cycle PCR used barcoded and J-beta primers. Each CDR3 protein gets one entry after TCRdb re-called the 5' RACE reads with MiXCR. The sample records around 820,000 distinct CDR3 sequences, 20% to 25% being singletons. The sample also formed part of further work on T cells of mothers and their children.

The chain joins TRBV6-6 to TRBJ2-5, with 8 bases aligning to TRBD2. The clonotype comes from a boy between 10 and 17 years old in good health. The source material was blood. CDR3 in amino acids: CASSYSWPGGLLFF. CDR3 coding DNA: TGTGCCAGCAGTTACTCTTGGCCGGGAGGGCTTCTGTTCTTC.